This T cell receptor (beta chain) derives from a study of cytomegalovirus exposure and HLA in healthy donors. Study in general: Of all 360 or so donors who were genotyped, roughly 81% belonged to the Caucasian-associated ancestry cluster. Study outcomes and limitations: Follow-up analysis later connected one missense variant in DCLRE1C with trimming of TCR beta V- and J-genes. Immune exposure data for these donors was limited to CMV serostatus. CMV antigen specificity was confirmed in vitro for a few CMV-associated chains.

Only a few counts were recorded for this clone. Antigen: not known. CDR1 and CDR2 (germline): MGHRA, YSYEKL. The trim removed 2 bases at V and 1 base at J, leaving 11 bases unmatched. CDR3 length: 18 amino acids. The PCR ran on 60 Vbeta and 13 Jbeta primers. Profiled with immunoSEQ multiplex PCR; TCRdb holds only in-frame clones, not every one. Among more than 130,000 clones listed, under 80% were seen once. This rearrangement joins TRBV4-1 to TRBJ2-4; 7 bases fit TRBD2. The TCR comes from a male donor in good health and CMV-seronegative. Input material: PBMCs. The CDR3 coding sequence is TGCGCCAGCAGCCAACTCACAGTGGGAGGGAGGGCCAAAAACATTCAGTACTTC. It is translated as CASSQLTVGGRAKNIQYF.